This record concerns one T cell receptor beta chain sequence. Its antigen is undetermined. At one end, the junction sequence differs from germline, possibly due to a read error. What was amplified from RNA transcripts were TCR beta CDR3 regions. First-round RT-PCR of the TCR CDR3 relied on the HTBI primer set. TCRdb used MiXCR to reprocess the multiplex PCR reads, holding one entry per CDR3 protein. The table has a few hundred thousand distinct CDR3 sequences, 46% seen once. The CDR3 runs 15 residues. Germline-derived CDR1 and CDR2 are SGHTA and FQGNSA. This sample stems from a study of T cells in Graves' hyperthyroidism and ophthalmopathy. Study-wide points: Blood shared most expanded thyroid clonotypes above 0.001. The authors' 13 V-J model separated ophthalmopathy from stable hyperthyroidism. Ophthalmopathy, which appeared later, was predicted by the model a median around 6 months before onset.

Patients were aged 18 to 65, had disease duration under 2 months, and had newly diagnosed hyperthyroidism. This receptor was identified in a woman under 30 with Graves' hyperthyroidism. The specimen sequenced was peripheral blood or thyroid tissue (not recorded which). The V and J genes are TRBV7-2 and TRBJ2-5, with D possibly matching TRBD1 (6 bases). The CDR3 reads CASSQEDSPQETQYF. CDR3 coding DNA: TGCGCCAGCAGCCAAGAGGACAGCCCTCAAGAGACCCAGTACTTC.